The 29 T cell receptor beta chains listed next were all sequenced from one sample in a study of cytotoxic CD8 clonotypes in ibrutinib-treated CLL. This table comes from immunoSEQ multiplex PCR, and its TCRdb copy is limited to in-frame clones, with some not included. The table shows some 150,000 clones, with approximately 77% occurring only once. The sample in question was PBMCs, obtained after 12 months of ibrutinib treatment. The receptors were gathered from a human donor with chronic lymphocytic leukemia.

This clone was seen a single time. The chain combines TRBV13 with TRBJ1-6, with D uncertain. The V end was cut by 6 bases, the J end by 4 bases, with 10 bases between. The CDR3 spans 14 residues. The germline gives CDR1 PRHDT, CDR2 FYEKMQ (reference sequence). CDR3 residues: CASSYPQYNSPLHF. The CDR3 coding sequence is TGTGCCAGCAGTTACCCTCAGTATAATTCACCCCTCCACTTT.

V usage is TRBV27 and J usage is TRBJ1-2, with 11 bases lining up with TRBD1. Germline loops: CDR1 MNHEY, CDR2 SMNVEV (reference sequence). Trimming removed 6 bases from V and 4 bases from J; junction bases left unmatched: 4. This CDR3 is built from 14 residues. CDR3 protein: CASSRTGGIYGYTF. The CDR3 DNA sequence: TGTGCCAGCAGCCGGACAGGGGGCATCTATGGCTACACCTTC.

A single count supports this clone. This chain joins TRBV6-5 and TRBJ1-2, with 7 bases fitting TRBD1. This CDR3 region has 13 residues. The germline V gene has CDR1 MNHEY and CDR2 SVGAGI. The V and J ends lost 6 bases and 7 bases, in that order; junction bases with no gene match: 8. CDR3 sequence (DNA): TGTGCCAGCAGCGAGACAGGGAAGAGTGGCTACACCTTC. Translated, it gives CASSETGKSGYTF.

The rearrangement joins TRBV6-4 to TRBJ1-1, with 7 bases identical to TRBD1. Losses at the gene ends were 0 bases for V and 3 bases for J; bases not matched to a gene: 4. The CDR3 runs 15 residues. CDR1 and CDR2 from the germline V gene are MRHNA and SNTAGT. CDR3 in amino acids: CASSDSRGGYTEAFF. The CDR3 DNA reads TGTGCCAGCAGTGACTCGAGAGGGGGCTACACTGAAGCTTTCTTT.

V usage is TRBV9 and J usage is TRBJ1-4; D gene ambiguous. Germline CDR1 is SGDLS and CDR2 is YYNGEE. The CDR3 spans 15 residues. V lost 0 bases and J lost 5, with 11 bases in between. CDR3 in DNA: TGTGCCAGCAGCGTAGGGTCTACATGGAATGAAAAACTGTTTTTT. This translates into CASSVGSTWNEKLFF.

The chain has TRBV19 and TRBJ1-1; D uncertain. The CDR3 totals 18 residues. Germline V CDR1 and CDR2: LNHDA, SQIVND (reference sequence). Between the trimmed V and J ends, which lost 3 bases and 0 bases, there was a span of 20 bases. The CDR3 here is CASSISPRKGTMNTEAFF. CDR3 in DNA: TGTGCCAGTAGTATCTCCCCTAGAAAGGGTACGATGAACACTGAAGCTTTCTTT.

The chain uses TRBV27 and TRBJ1-3; TRBD1 might be the D (5 bases). CDR1 and CDR2 (germline): MNHEY, SMNVEV (reference sequence). The CDR3 length is 14 residues. V gave up 5 bases and J gave up 0 bases, with 8 bases separating them. CDR3 sequence: CASSPTASGNTIYF. Written as DNA, the CDR3 is TGTGCCAGCAGTCCGACAGCCTCTGGAAACACCATATATTTT.

This rearrangement joins TRBV7-8 to TRBJ1-5; the D gene is possibly TRBD1 (6 bases). V lost 5 bases to trimming and J lost 1 base, with 18 bases between them. CDR3 length equals 17 residues. Per the germline V gene, CDR1 is SGHVS and CDR2 is FQNEAQ. The CDR3 loop reads CASSPDTGSTSNQPQHF. The CDR3 nucleotides are TGTGCCAGCAGCCCGGATACAGGGTCGACAAGCAATCAGCCCCAGCATTTT.

The chain links TRBV6-5 to TRBJ2-7; possible D gene TRBD2, 6 bases. V lost 4 bases and J lost 2, with 12 bases in between. CDR1 and CDR2 (germline): MNHEY, SVGAGI. The CDR3 totals 14 residues. The CDR3 is CASSSGRGPYEQYF. CDR3 sequence (DNA): TGTGCCAGCAGTTCCGGGCGGGGTCCCTACGAGCAGTACTTC.

The chain recombines TRBV6-4 with TRBJ1-1, with 8 bases that match TRBD1. This CDR3 has 13 amino acids. Unmatched junction bases numbered 3, after V lost 4 bases and J lost 5 bases. CDR1 and CDR2 (germline): MRHNA, SNTAGT. CDR3 sequence reads: CASSVRQGTEAFF. CDR3 in DNA: TGTGCCAGCAGTGTCCGACAGGGGACTGAAGCTTTCTTT.

The chain has TRBV18 and TRBJ2-7; D may be TRBD2 (5 bases). CDR1 and CDR2 (germline): KGHSH, LQKENI. The CDR3 covers 13 residues. V was pared by 3 bases and J by 5 bases, with 11 bases between. The CDR3 is CASSPPSGNEQYF. The CDR3 DNA reads as TGTGCCAGCTCACCCCCCTCGGGGAACGAGCAGTACTTC.

This clone showed up just a few times. The chain has TRBV30 and TRBJ2-3, with D possibly being TRBD1 or TRBD2 (5 bases each). Between the trimmed V and J ends, which lost 1 base and 6 bases, there was a span of 17 bases. CDR1 and CDR2 (germline): GTSNPN, SVGIG (reference sequence). The CDR3 contains 15 residues. The CDR3 nucleotides are TGTGCCTGGAGTGGAAGGGGTACCGGGGCGGATACGCAGTATTTT. This codes for CAWSGRGTGADTQYF.

The CDR3 DNA is TGTGCCAGCAGTCGGCCGGACAGGGGAGATTCACCCCTCCACTTT. It is translated as CASSRPDRGDSPLHF. V usage is TRBV5-6 and J usage is TRBJ1-6; 9 positions agree with TRBD1. The CDR3 spans 15 residues. Germline trimming cut 5 bases from V and 8 bases from J; bases unmatched to any gene: 8. The germline gives CDR1 SGHDT, CDR2 YYEEEE.

This clone was counted only a few times. The chain recombines TRBV5-1 with TRBJ2-3, with TRBD2 as a possible D gene (6 bases). Germline lookup yields CDR1 SGHRS and CDR2 YFSETQ. CDR3 length equals 16 residues. V was clipped by 2 bases and J by 0 bases, with 13 bases between them. CDR3 bases: TGCGCCAGCAGCTTAGGCGGGGACTTTAGCACAGATACGCAGTATTTT. This encodes CASSLGGDFSTDTQYF. The full variable domain, in which reference TRBV5-1 and TRBJ2-3 provide the parts outside the CDR3, is KAGVTQTPRYLIKTRGQQVTLSCSPISGHRSVSWYQQTPGQGLQFLFEYFSETQRNKGNFPGRFSGRQFSNSRSEMNVSTLELGDSALYLCASSLGGDFSTDTQYFGPGTRLTVL.

The CDR3 DNA is TGTGCCAGCAGTGCCGGGACAGGGCGGTCCTACGAGCAGTACTTC. It specifies CASSAGTGRSYEQYF. The chain links TRBV28 to TRBJ2-7; TRBD1 matches 9 bases. From germline, CDR1 is MDHEN and CDR2 SYDVKM. The CDR3 loop spans 15 amino acids. J gave up 1 base and V 5 bases, and 6 bases lay outside the gene matches.

The rearrangement links TRBV2 to TRBJ2-3; D remains unclear. V gave up 7 bases and J gave up 3 bases, with 2 bases separating them. Germline V gene lookup returns CDR1 SNHLY and CDR2 FYNNEI. CDR3 length: 10 residues. The CDR3 DNA is TGTGCCAGCAAGACAGATACGCAGTATTTT. This encodes CASKTDTQYF.

The chain uses TRBV27 and TRBJ1-6; D gene ambiguous. The CDR3 runs 14 residues. V gave up 6 bases and J gave up 0 bases, with 6 bases separating them. CDR1 is MNHEY and CDR2 is SMNVEV in the germline V gene (reference sequence). Here the CDR3 DNA reads TGTGCCAGCAGGTACAGCTCCTATAATTCACCCCTCCACTTT. This gives the protein CASRYSSYNSPLHF.

V is TRBV2 and J is TRBJ1-1; 7 positions agree with TRBD1. J lost 7 bases, V lost 4 bases, and 6 bases had no gene match. This CDR3 is 13 amino acids long. The V gene's germline CDR1 is SNHLY and CDR2 FYNNEI. The CDR3 coding sequence is TGTGCCAGCAGTGTGGAGGGGGCCGGTGAAGCTTTCTTT. This gives the protein CASSVEGAGEAFF. Based on the CDR3 plus reference TRBV2 and TRBJ1-1, the full variable domain is EPEVTQTPSHQVTQMGQEVILRCVPISNHLYFYWYRQILGQKVEFLVSFYNNEISEKSEIFDDQFSVERPDGSNFTLKIRSTKLEDSAMYFCASSVEGAGEAFFGQGTRLTVV.

This clone was counted between two and nine times. The V and J genes are TRBV7-9 and TRBJ1-4, with D maybe TRBD1 (5 bases). Germline-derived CDR1 and CDR2 are SEHNR and FQNEAQ (reference sequence). V shed 6 bases and J shed 8 bases, with 13 bases lying between them. The CDR3 length is 13 residues. The CDR3 loop reads CASRGVGGEKLFF. The DNA of the CDR3 is TGTGCCAGCAGGGGGGTGGGCGGCGAAAAACTGTTTTTT.

There are many counts of this clone. The chain carries TRBV19 and TRBJ1-5; 10 bases fit TRBD1. Losses at the gene ends were 4 bases for V and 5 bases for J; bases not matched to a gene: 8. The V gene's germline CDR1 is LNHDA and CDR2 SQIVND (reference sequence). The CDR3 consists of 16 residues. This CDR3 reads CASSNRDRGFYQPQHF. CDR3 nucleotide sequence: TGTGCCAGTAGTAACCGGGACAGGGGCTTTTATCAGCCCCAGCATTTT.

Within the sample, this clone is medium-sized. The gene calls are TRBV27 and TRBJ2-1; D gene unclear. V was trimmed by 8 bases and J by 6 bases, leaving 8 bases between them. This CDR3 comprises 11 residues. CDR1 and CDR2 (germline): MNHEY, SMNVEV (reference sequence). This chain's CDR3 is CASLYFNEQFF. The CDR3 DNA is TGTGCCAGCCTTTATTTCAATGAGCAGTTCTTC.

This clone was detected once. The chain couples TRBV4-3 to TRBJ2-7; D perhaps matches TRBD1 (6 bases). This CDR3 has 15 amino acids. Germline-derived CDR1 and CDR2 are LGHNA and YSLEER. V dropped 3 bases and J dropped 5 bases, with 17 bases sitting between them. In DNA form, the CDR3 reads TGCGCCAGCAGCCATTATTTCCCGGGACAAGACGAGCAGTACTTC. It codes for CASSHYFPGQDEQYF.

This chain links TRBV9 with TRBJ2-2; weak D call: TRBD2 (5 bases). The germline V and J ends were trimmed by 4 bases and 5 bases, with 12 bases remaining between them. In germline, CDR1 is SGDLS, CDR2 YYNGEE. The CDR3 is made up of 14 amino acids. CDR3 bases: TGTGCCAGCAGCAAAAGGTGGGAGACCGGGGAGCTGTTTTTT. Translated, it gives CASSKRWETGELFF.

J is TRBJ1-5 and V is TRBV29-1; D gene unclear. This CDR3 region has 17 residues. V gave up 3 bases and J gave up 2 bases, with 20 bases separating them. Germline V gene lookup returns CDR1 SQVTM and CDR2 ANQGSEA. The CDR3 DNA is TGCAGCGTTGATGCTCTAACACGTGGCATTTGCAATCAGCCCCAGCATTTT. Encoded protein: CSVDALTRGICNQPQHF.

The chain is built from TRBV4-1 and TRBJ2-1; D might be TRBD1 or TRBD2, each matching 6 bases. The V gene's germline CDR1 is MGHRA and CDR2 YSYEKL. Trimming pared 0 bases from V and 8 bases from J, leaving 14 bases between. The CDR3 consists of 15 residues. CDR3 in DNA: TGCGCCAGCAGCCAAGATAAGGGGGGCCGATATGAGCAGTTCTTC. Translated, it gives CASSQDKGGRYEQFF.

The chain couples TRBV7-2 to TRBJ1-5; D gene ambiguous. V was pared by 4 bases and J by 3 bases, with 7 bases between. The CDR3 totals 13 residues. Per germline, CDR1 SGHTA and CDR2 FQGNSA. This CDR3 reads CASSSGPNQPQHF. Here the CDR3 DNA reads TGTGCCAGCAGCTCGGGCCCCAATCAGCCCCAGCATTTT. Full variable domain (rest looked up from reference TRBV7-2 and TRBJ1-5): GAGVSQSPSNKVTEKGKDVELRCDPISGHTALYWYRQSLGQGLEFLIYFQGNSAPDKSGLPSDRFSAERTGGSVSTLTIQRTQQEDSAVYLCASSSGPNQPQHFGDGTRLSIL.

The rearrangement uses TRBV19 and TRBJ2-7, with D maybe TRBD1 (6 bases). Germline CDR1 LNHDA, CDR2 SQIVND (reference sequence). There are 13 residues in the CDR3. Trimming cost V 3 bases and J 1 base, with 7 bases left between them. The CDR3 loop reads CASSMRGSYEQYF. The CDR3 coding sequence is TGTGCCAGTAGTATGAGGGGGTCCTACGAGCAGTACTTC.

The rearrangement joins TRBV21-1 to TRBJ2-1; TRBD1, the D gene given by the table, was not confirmed from the DNA. TRBV21-1 constitutes a pseudogene. The CDR3 is 17 amino acids. CDR3 loop: CASSHTIRDSLYNEQFF. CDR3 DNA sequence: TGTGCCAGCAGCCATACAATCCGGGACAGTCTCTACAATGAGCAGTTCTTC.

This clone was detected a few times. Other DNA sequences in this specimen translate into the identical CDR3. This chain connects TRBV27 to TRBJ2-7, with D unclear. The germline V gene has CDR1 MNHEY and CDR2 SMNVEV (reference sequence). V lost 8 bases to trimming and J lost 3 bases, with 5 bases between them. The length of the CDR3 is 10 residues. The CDR3 is CASGIYEQYF. The CDR3 nucleotides are TGTGCCAGCGGAATCTACGAGCAGTACTTC.